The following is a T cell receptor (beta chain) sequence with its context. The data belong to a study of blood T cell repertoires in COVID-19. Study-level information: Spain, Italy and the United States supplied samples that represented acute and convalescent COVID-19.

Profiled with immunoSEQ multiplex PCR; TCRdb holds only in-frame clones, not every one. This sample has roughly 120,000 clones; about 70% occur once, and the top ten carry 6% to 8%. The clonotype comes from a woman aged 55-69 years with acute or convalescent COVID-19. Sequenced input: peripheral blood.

This CDR3 is CASSSYRFQPQHF. In DNA, the CDR3 is TGTGCCAGCAGCTCCTACAGGTTTCAGCCCCAGCATTTT. The chain carries TRBV7-2 and TRBJ1-5, with D perhaps TRBD1 (5 bases). CDR3 length: 13 residues. The germline CDR1 and CDR2 sequences are SGHTA and FQGNSA. Trimming shortened V by 4 bases and J by 6 bases, and 10 bases separated the two germline ends.